Included here is one T cell receptor (beta chain) sequence, with context. The sample belongs to a study of PD-L1 blockade in urothelial cancer. CDR1 is SGHAT, CDR2 FQDESV, per germline (reference sequence). With V trimmed by 2 bases and J by 4 bases, 3 bases remained unmatched. CDR3 size: 15 residues. Sample time point: pretreatment peripheral blood. The investigators introduced synthetic TCR analog templates into each PCR as spikes. This table comes from immunoSEQ multiplex PCR, and its TCRdb copy is limited to in-frame clones, with some not included. Found here are more than 90,000 clones, around 90% of them singletons; the top ten hold 1.5% to 2.5%.

The gene calls are TRBV11-1 and TRBJ2-3; 10 nucleotides line up with TRBD2. Sample: PBMCs, taken around atezolizumab (anti-PD-L1) treatment. This TCR was sampled from a man aged 55 to 70 with urothelial cancer. The CDR3 loop is CASSLLAGEADTQYF. The CDR3 DNA follows: TGTGCCAGCAGCTTACTAGCGGGAGAGGCAGATACGCAGTATTTT.